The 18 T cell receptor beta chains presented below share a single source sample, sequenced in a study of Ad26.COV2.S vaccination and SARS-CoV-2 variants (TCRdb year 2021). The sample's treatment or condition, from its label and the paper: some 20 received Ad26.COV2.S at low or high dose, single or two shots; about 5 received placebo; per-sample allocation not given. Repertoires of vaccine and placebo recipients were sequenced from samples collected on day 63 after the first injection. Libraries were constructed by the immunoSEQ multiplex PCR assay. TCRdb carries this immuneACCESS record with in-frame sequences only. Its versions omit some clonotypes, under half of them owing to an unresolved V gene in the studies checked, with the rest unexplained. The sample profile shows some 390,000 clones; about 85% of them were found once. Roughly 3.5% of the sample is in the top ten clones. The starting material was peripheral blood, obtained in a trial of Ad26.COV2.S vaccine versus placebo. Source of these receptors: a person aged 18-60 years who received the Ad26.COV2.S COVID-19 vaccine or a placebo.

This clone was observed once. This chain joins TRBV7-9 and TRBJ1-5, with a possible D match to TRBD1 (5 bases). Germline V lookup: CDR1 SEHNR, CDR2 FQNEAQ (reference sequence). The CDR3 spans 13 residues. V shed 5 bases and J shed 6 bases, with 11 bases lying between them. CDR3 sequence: CASSMGGGQPQHF. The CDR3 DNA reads TGTGCCAGCAGCATGGGGGGAGGTCAGCCCCAGCATTTT.

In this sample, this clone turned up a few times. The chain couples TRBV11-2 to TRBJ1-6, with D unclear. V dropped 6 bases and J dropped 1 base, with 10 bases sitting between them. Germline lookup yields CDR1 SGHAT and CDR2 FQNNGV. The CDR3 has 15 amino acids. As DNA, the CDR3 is TGTGCCAGCAGGGGAGTTGGATCCTATAATTCACCCCTCCACTTT. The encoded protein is CASRGVGSYNSPLHF.

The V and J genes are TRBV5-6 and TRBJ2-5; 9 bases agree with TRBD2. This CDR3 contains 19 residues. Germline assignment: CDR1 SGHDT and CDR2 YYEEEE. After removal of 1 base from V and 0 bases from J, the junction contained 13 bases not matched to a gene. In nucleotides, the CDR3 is TGTGCCAGCAGCTTGCACAGGGGAGGACTAGCGTGGAACCAAGAGACCCAGTACTTC. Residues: CASSLHRGGLAWNQETQYF.

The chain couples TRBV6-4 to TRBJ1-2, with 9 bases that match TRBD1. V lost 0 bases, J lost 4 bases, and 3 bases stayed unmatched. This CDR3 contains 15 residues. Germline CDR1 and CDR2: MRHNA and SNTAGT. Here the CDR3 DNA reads TGTGCCAGCAGTGACTCGGACAGGGGCGGCTATGGCTACACCTTC. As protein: CASSDSDRGGYGYTF.

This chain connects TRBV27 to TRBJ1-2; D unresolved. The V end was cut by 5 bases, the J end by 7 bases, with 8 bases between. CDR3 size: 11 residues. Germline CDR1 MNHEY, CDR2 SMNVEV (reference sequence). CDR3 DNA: TGTGCCAGCAGTGCGGGTGGTGGCTACACCTTC. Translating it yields CASSAGGGYTF.

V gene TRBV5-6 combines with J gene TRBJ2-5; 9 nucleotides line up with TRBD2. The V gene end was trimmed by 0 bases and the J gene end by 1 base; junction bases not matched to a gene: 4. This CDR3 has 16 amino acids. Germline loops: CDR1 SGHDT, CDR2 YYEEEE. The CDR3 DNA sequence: TGTGCCAGCAGCTTGGCGGGGCGGGGGGGCCAAGAGACCCAGTACTTC. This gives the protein CASSLAGRGGQETQYF.

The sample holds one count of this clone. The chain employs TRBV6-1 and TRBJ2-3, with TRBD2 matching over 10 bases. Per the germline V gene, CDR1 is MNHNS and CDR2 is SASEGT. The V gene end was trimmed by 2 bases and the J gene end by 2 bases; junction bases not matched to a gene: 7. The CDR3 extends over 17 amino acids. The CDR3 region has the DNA TGTGCCAGCAGTGAAAGGCCTAGCGGGGGAATCACAGATACGCAGTATTTT. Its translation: CASSERPSGGITDTQYF.

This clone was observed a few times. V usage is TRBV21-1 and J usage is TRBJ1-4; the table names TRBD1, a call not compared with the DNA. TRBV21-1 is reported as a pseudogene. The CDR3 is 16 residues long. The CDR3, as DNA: TGTGCCAGCGTCAGTTCGACAGGGGCCGAGGATGAAAAACTGTTTTTT. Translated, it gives CASVSSTGAEDEKLFF.

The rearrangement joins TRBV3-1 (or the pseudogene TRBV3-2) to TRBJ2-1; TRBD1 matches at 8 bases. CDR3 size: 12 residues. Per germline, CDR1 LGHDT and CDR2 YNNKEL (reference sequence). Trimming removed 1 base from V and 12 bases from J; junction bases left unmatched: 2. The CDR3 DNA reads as TGTGCCAGCAGCCAAGCCGGGACAGGGCAGTTCTTC. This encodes CASSQAGTGQFF.

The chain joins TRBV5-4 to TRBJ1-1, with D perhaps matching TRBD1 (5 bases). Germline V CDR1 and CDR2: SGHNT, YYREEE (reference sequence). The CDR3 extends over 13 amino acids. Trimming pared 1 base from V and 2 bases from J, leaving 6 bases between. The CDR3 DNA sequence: TGTGCCAGCAGCTTGAGGGGCAACACTGAAGCTTTCTTT. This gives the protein CASSLRGNTEAFF.

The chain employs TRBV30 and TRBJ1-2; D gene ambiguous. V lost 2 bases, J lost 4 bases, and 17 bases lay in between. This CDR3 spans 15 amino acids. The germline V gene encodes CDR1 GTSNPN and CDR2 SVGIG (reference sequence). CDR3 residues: CAWSRAGTKSYGYTF. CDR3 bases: TGTGCCTGGAGTCGGGCAGGCACCAAGAGCTATGGCTACACCTTC.

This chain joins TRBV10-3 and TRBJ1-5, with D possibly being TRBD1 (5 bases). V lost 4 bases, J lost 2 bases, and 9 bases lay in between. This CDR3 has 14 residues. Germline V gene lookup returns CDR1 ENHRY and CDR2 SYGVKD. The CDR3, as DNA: TGTGCCATCAGTGTAGGGACGGGCAATCAGCCCCAGCATTTT. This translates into CAISVGTGNQPQHF.

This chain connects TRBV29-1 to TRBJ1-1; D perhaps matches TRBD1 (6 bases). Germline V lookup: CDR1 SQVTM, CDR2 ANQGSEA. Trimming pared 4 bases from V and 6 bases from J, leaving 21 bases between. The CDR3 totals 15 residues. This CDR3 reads CSVGGGPSLGAEAFF. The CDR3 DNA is TGCAGCGTTGGGGGGGGCCCATCACTTGGGGCTGAAGCTTTCTTT.

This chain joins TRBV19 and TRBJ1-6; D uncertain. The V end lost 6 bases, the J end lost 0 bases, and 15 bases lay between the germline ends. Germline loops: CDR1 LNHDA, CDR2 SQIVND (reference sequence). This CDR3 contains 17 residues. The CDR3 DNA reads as TGTGCCAGTAGCCCGGACGCGCAGAGCTCCTATAATTCACCCCTCCACTTT. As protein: CASSPDAQSSYNSPLHF.

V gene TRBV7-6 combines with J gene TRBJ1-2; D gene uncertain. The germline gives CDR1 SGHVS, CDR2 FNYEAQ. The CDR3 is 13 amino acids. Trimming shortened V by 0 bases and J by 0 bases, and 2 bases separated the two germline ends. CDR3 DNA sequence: TGTGCCAGCAGCTTAGCTCCTAACTATGGCTACACCTTC. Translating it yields CASSLAPNYGYTF. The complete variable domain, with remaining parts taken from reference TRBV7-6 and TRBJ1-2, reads GAGVSQSPRYKVTKRGQDVALRCDPISGHVSLYWYRQALGQGPEFLTYFNYEAQQDKSGLPNDRFSAERPEGSISTLTIQRTEQRDSAMYRCASSLAPNYGYTFGSGTRLTVV.

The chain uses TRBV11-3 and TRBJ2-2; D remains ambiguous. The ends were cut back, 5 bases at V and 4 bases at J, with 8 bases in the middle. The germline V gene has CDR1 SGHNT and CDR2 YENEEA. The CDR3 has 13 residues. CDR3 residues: CASSRVSTGELFF. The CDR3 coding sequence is TGTGCCAGCAGCCGTGTATCCACCGGGGAGCTGTTTTTT.

CDR3 nucleotide sequence: TGTGCCAGCAGCTTGGAACAGAACACTGAAGCTTTCTTT. It encodes CASSLEQNTEAFF. The chain employs TRBV5-4 and TRBJ1-1; D unresolved. Trimming shortened V by 0 bases and J by 1 base, and 4 bases separated the two germline ends. CDR3 length equals 13 residues. Germline assignment: CDR1 SGHNT and CDR2 YYREEE (reference sequence).

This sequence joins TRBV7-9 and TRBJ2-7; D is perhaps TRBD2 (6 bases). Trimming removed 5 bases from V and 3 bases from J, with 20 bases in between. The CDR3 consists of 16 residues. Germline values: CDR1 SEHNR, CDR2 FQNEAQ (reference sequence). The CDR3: CASSPKMGGLNYEQYF. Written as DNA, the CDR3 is TGTGCCAGCAGCCCCAAAATGGGGGGACTCAACTACGAGCAGTACTTC.